Sequencing of this T cell receptor (beta chain) was carried out in a study of blood T cell repertoires in COVID-19. Whole-study context: The analysed material was cDNA or gDNA that came from T cells, B-cell-depleted T cells, or PBMCs.

The CDR3 runs 18 residues. How the authors handled the data: Reference gene primers were amplified, and this amplification served to estimate nucleated cell counts. The repertoire was sequenced with immunoSEQ multiplex PCR; TCRdb's copy has only in-frame clones and lacks some. Clone size and the V and J calls come from that table; the DNA yielded D and trimming. The table has over 50,000 clones, roughly nine tenths seen once. The sequenced material came from peripheral blood. The TCR originated in a woman aged 55-70 years with active or convalescent COVID-19. J is TRBJ1-5 and V is TRBV21-1; the table's D call TRBD1 went unverified against the DNA. TRBV21-1 is tagged as a pseudogene. The CDR3 loop reads CASRLPRGTCPLNQPQHF. CDR3 nucleotide sequence: TGTGCCAGCAGACTTCCGAGGGGGACGTGCCCCCTCAATCAGCCCCAGCATTTT.